This note documents a single T cell receptor (beta chain) sequence. Antigen unknown. V lost 6 bases to trimming and J lost 5 bases; unmatched junction nucleotides: 9. Germline CDR1 is MDHEN and CDR2 is SYDVKM. The CDR3 runs to 17 residues. Per sample, roughly 10^5 TCR templates underwent assay. Clones were sequenced by immunoSEQ multiplex PCR, and TCRdb holds only the in-frame ones, with some missing. The table has about 100,000 clones, around 90% seen once. The entry originates in a study of siplizumab effects on memory and regulatory T cells. Study-wide points: There was no confirmation of the suppressive function of proliferating Tregs from siplizumab cultures. Treg origin accounted for an average of around 69% of mappable alloreactive CD4+ clones with siplizumab and 26.9% in controls. Alloreactive sequences from unstimulated CD4+ memory cells fell significantly with siplizumab.

This clonotype was obtained from a human donor in good health. Some clones in this sample may be carry-over from other donors' samples. Sequenced: CD4+ T cells sorted from blood. V usage is TRBV28 and J usage is TRBJ2-1, with TRBD2 matching 14 bases. The CDR3 DNA is TGTGCCAGCAGAGTCCCGGGACTAGCGGGAGCACACAATGAGCAGTTCTTC. Protein: CASRVPGLAGAHNEQFF.